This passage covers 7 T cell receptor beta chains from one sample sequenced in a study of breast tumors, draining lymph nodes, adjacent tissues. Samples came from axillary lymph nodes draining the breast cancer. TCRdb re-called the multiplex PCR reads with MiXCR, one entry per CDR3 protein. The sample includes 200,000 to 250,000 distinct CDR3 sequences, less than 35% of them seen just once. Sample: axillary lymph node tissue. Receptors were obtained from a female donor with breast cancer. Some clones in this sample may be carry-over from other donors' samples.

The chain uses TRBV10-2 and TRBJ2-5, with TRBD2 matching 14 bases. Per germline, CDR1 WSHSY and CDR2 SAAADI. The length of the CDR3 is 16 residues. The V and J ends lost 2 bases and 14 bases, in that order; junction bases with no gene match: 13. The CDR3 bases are TGCGCCAGCAGTGAGGGACTAGCGGGGGGCGGGGGGGACCCATACTTC. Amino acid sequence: CASSEGLAGGGGDPYF.

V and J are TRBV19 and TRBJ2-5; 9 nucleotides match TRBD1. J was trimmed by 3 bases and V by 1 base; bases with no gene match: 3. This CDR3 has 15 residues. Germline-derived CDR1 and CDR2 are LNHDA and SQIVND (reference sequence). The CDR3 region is CASSIGDRGKETQYF. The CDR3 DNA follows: TGTGCCAGTAGTATAGGAGACAGGGGGAAAGAGACCCAGTACTTC. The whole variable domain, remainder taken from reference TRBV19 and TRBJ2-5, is DGGITQSPKYLFRKEGQNVTLSCEQNLNHDAMYWYRQDPGQGLRLIYYSQIVNDFQKGDIAEGYSVSREKKESFPLTVTSAQKNPTAFYLCASSIGDRGKETQYFGPGTRLLVL.

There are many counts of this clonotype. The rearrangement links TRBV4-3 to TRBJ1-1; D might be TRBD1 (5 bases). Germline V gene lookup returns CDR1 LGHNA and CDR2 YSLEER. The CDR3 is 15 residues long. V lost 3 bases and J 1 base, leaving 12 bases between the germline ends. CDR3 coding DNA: TGCGCCAGCAGCCAGGACCCGGGGGGGAACACTGAAGCTTTCTTT. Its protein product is CASSQDPGGNTEAFF.

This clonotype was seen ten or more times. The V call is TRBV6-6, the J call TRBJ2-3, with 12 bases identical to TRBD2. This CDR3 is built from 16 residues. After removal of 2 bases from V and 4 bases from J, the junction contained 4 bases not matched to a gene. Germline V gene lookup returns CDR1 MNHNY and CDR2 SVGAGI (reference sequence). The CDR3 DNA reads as TGTGCCAGCAGTTACCGACTAGCGGGAGTACCAGATACGCAGTATTTT. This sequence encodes CASSYRLAGVPDTQYF.

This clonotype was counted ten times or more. CDR3 sequence (DNA): TGTGCCACCAGTGATTTCCCGGGACAGGGCTTCACAGATACGCAGTATTTT. Residues: CATSDFPGQGFTDTQYF. The V and J genes are TRBV24-1 and TRBJ2-3, with TRBD1 identical over 9 bases. This CDR3 has 17 amino acids. The trim removed 1 base at V and 2 bases at J, leaving 6 bases unmatched. Germline V gene data show CDR1 as KGHDR and CDR2 as SFDVKD.

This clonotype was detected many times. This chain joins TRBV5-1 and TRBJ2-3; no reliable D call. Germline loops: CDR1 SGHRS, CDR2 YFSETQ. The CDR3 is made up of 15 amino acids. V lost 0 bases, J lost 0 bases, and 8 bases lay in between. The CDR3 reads CASSLDSISTDTQYF. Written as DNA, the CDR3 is TGCGCCAGCAGCTTGGATAGTATTAGCACAGATACGCAGTATTTT.

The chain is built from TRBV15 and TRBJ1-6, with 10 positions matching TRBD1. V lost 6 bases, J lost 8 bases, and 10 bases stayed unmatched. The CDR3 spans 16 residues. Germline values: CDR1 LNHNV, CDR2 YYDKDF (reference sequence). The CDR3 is CATRGGTGDGYSPLHF. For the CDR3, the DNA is TGTGCCACCAGAGGGGGGACAGGGGACGGTTATTCACCCCTCCACTTT.